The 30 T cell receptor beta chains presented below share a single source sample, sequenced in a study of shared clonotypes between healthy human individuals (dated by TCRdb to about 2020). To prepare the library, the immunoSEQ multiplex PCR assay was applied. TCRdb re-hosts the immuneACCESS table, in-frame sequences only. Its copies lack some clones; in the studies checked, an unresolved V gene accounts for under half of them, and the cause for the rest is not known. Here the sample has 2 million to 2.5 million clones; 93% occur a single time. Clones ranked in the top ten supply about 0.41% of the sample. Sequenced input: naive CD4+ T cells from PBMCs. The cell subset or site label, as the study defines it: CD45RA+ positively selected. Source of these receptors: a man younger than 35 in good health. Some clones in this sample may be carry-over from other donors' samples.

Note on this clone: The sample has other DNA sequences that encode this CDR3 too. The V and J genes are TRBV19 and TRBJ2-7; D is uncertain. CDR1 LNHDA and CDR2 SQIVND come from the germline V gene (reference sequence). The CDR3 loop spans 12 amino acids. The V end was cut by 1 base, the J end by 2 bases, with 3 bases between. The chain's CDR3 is CASSIGPYEQYF. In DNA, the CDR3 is TGTGCCAGTAGTATAGGTCCCTACGAGCAGTACTTC.

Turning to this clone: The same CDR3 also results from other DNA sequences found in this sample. Here the CDR3 DNA reads TGTGCCAGCTCCCCCGGACTGTACAATGAGCAGTTCTTC. Its protein product is CASSPGLYNEQFF. The gene calls are TRBV18 and TRBJ2-1; TRBD2 is a possible D gene (5 bases). The V gene lost 6 bases and the J gene lost 4 bases, with 10 bases spanning the gap. Germline assignment: CDR1 KGHSH and CDR2 LQKENI. The CDR3 has 13 amino acids.

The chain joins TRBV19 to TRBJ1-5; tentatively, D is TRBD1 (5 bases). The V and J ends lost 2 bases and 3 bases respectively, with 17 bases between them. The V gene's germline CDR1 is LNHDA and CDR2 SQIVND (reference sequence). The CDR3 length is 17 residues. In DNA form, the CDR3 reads TGTGCCAGTAGTATAAAGGGGATCTACCTTTACAATCAGCCCCAGCATTTT. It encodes CASSIKGIYLYNQPQHF.

CDR3 DNA sequence: TGTGCCAGCAGTTACTCACAAAGACCGGGCGAAAACATTCAGTACTTC. Encoded protein: CASSYSQRPGENIQYF. The chain couples TRBV6-6 to TRBJ2-4; D is unclear. The CDR3 runs 16 residues. The V gene lost 0 bases and the J gene lost 5 bases, with 14 bases spanning the gap. Germline lookup yields CDR1 MNHNY and CDR2 SVGAGI (reference sequence).

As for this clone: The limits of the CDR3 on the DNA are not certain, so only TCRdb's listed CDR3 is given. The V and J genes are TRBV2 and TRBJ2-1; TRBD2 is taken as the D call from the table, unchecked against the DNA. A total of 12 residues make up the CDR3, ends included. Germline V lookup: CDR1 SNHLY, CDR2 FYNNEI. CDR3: CASRDFGNEQFF.

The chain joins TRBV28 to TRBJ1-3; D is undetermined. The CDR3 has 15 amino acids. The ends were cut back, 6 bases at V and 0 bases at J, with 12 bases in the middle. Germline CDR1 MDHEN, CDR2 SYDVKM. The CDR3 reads CASSQRPNSGNTIYF. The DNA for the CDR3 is TGTGCCAGCAGCCAGAGGCCCAACTCTGGAAACACCATATATTTT. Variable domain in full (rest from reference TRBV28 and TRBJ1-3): DVKVTQSSRYLVKRTGEKVFLECVQDMDHENMFWYRQDPGLGLRLIYFSYDVKMKEKGDIPEGYSVSREKKERFSLILESASTNQTSMYLCASSQRPNSGNTIYFGEGSWLTVV.

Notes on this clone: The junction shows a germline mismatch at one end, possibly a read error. The CDR3 DNA is TGTGCCAGCAGCCTCTACGGACAGCCCGCGAGTTTT. It encodes CASSLYGQPASF. The chain joins TRBV28 to TRBJ2-2; tentative D call: TRBD1 (6 bases). CDR1 and CDR2 from the germline V gene are MDHEN and SYDVKM. The CDR3 extends over 12 amino acids. The complete variable domain, with remaining parts taken from reference TRBV28 and TRBJ2-2, reads DVKVTQSSRYLVKRTGEKVFLECVQDMDHENMFWYRQDPGLGLRLIYFSYDVKMKEKGDIPEGYSVSREKKERFSLILESASTNQTSMYLCASSLYGQPASFGEGSRLTVL.

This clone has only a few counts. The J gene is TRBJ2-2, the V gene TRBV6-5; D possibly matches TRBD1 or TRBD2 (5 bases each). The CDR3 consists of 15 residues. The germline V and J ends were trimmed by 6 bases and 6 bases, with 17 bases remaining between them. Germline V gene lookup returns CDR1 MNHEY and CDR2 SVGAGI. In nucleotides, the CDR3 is TGTGCCAGCAGGGCCCGGATGGGGGACGCCGGGGAGCTGTTTTTT. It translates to CASRARMGDAGELFF.

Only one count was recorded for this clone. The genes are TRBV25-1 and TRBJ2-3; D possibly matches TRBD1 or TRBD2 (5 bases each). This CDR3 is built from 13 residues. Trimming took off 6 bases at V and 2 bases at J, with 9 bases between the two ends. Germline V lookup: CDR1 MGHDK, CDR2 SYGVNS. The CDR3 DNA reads TGTGCCAGCAGGGTCGGGGCCACAGATACGCAGTATTTT. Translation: CASRVGATDTQYF.

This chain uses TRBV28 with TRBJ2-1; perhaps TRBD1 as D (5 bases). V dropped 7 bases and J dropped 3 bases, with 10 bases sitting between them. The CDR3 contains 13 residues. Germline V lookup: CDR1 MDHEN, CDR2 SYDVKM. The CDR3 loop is CASNLQVYNEQFF. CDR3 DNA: TGTGCCAGCAACTTACAGGTCTACAATGAGCAGTTCTTC. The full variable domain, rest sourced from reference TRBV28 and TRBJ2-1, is DVKVTQSSRYLVKRTGEKVFLECVQDMDHENMFWYRQDPGLGLRLIYFSYDVKMKEKGDIPEGYSVSREKKERFSLILESASTNQTSMYLCASNLQVYNEQFFGPGTRLTVL.

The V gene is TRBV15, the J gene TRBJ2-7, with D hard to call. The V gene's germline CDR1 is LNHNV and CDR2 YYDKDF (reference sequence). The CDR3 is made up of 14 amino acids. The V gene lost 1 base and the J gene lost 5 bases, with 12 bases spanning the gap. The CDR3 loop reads CATSRGTVGDEQYF. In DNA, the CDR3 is TGTGCCACCAGCAGAGGGACGGTTGGCGACGAGCAGTACTTC.

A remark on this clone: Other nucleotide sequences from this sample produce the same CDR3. CDR3 amino acids: CASSLSGDTQYF. CDR3 coding DNA: TGTGCCAGCAGCTTATCAGGAGATACGCAGTATTTT. The V gene is TRBV7-3, the J gene TRBJ2-3; D remains unclear. The V end was cut by 2 bases, the J end by 5 bases, with 5 bases between. This CDR3 is built from 12 residues. Germline CDR1 is SGHTA and CDR2 is FQGTGA.

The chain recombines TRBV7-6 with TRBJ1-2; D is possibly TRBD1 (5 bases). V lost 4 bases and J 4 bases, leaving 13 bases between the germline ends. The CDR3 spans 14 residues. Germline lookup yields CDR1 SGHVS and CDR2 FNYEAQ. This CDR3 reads CASSWAPGSYGYTF. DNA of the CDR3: TGTGCCAGCAGCTGGGCCCCAGGGAGCTATGGCTACACCTTC.

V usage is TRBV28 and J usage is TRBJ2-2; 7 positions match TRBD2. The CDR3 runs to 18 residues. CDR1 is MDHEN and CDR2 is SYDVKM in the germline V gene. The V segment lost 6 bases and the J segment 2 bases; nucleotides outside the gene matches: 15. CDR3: CASSGPIGGGTNTGELFF. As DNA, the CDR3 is TGTGCCAGCAGCGGTCCGATCGGGGGAGGGACTAACACCGGGGAGCTGTTTTTT. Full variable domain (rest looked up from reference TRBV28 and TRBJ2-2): DVKVTQSSRYLVKRTGEKVFLECVQDMDHENMFWYRQDPGLGLRLIYFSYDVKMKEKGDIPEGYSVSREKKERFSLILESASTNQTSMYLCASSGPIGGGTNTGELFFGEGSRLTVL.

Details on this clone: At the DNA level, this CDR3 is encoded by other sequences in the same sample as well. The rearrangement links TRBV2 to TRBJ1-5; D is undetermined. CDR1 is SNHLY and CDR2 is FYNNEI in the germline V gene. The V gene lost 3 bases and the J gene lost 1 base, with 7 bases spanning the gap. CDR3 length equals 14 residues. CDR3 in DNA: TGTGCCAGCAGTGAGCGGCAGAGCAATCAGCCCCAGCATTTT. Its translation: CASSERQSNQPQHF.

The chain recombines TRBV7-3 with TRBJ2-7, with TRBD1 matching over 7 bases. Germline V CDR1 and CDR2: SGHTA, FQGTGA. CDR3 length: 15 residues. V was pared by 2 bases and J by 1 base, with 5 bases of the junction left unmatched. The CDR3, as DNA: TGTGCCAGCAGCTTACTCGGGACAGCGTCCTACGAGCAGTACTTC. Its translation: CASSLLGTASYEQYF. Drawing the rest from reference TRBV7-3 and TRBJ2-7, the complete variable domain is GAGVSQTPSNKVTEKGKYVELRCDPISGHTALYWYRQSLGQGPEFLIYFQGTGAADDSGLPNDRFFAVRPEGSVSTLKIQRTERGDSAVYLCASSLLGTASYEQYFGPGTRLTVT.

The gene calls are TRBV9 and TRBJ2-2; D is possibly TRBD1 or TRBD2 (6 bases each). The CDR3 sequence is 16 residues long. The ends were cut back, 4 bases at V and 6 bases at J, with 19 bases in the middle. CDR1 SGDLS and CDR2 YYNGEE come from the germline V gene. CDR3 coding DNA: TGTGCCAGCAGCATAAACAGGGAGGCTAGGGCCGGGGAGCTGTTTTTT. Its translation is CASSINREARAGELFF.

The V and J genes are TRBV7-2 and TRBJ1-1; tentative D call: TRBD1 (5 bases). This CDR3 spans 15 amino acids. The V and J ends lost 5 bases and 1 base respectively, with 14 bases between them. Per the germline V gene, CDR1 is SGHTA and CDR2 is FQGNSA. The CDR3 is CASSTVPGANTEAFF. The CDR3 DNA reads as TGTGCCAGCAGCACTGTACCTGGGGCGAACACTGAAGCTTTCTTT.

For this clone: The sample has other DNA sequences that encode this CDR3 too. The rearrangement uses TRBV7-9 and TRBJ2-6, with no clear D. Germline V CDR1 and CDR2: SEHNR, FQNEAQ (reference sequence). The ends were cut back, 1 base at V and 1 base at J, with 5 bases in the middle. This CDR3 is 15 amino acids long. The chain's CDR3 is CASSLGGSGANVLTF. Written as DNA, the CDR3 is TGTGCCAGCAGCTTAGGGGGATCTGGGGCCAACGTCCTGACTTTC.

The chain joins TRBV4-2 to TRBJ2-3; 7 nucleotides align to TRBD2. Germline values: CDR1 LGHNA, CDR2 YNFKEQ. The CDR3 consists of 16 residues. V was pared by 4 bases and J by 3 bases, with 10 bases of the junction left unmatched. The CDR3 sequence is CASSPKTSFGTDTQYF. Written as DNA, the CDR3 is TGTGCCAGCAGCCCGAAGACTAGCTTTGGGACAGATACGCAGTATTTT.

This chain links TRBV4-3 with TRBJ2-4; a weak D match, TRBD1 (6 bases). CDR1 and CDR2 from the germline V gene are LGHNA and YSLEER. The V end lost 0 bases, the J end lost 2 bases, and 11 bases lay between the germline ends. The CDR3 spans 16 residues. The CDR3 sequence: CASSQDNGGSKNIQYF. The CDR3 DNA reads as TGCGCCAGCAGCCAAGATAATGGGGGCTCCAAAAACATTCAGTACTTC.

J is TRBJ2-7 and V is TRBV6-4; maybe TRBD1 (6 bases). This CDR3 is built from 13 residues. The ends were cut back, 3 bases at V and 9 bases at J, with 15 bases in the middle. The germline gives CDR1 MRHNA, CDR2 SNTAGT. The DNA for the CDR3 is TGTGCCAGCAGTGAAACAGGGAATTCTCCGCAGTACTTC. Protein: CASSETGNSPQYF.

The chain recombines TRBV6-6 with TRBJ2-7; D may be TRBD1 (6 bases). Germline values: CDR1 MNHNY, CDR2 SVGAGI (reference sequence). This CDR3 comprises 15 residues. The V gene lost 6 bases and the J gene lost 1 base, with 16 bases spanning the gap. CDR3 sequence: CASRRWDTNSYEQYF. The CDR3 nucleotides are TGTGCCAGCAGGAGGTGGGACACGAATTCCTACGAGCAGTACTTC.

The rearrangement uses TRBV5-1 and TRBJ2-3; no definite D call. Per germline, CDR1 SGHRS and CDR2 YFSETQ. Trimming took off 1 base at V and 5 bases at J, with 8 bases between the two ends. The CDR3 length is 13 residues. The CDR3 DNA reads TGCGCCAGCAGCTTGATTCCCGGAGATACGCAGTATTTT. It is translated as CASSLIPGDTQYF. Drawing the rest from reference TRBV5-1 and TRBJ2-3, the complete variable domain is KAGVTQTPRYLIKTRGQQVTLSCSPISGHRSVSWYQQTPGQGLQFLFEYFSETQRNKGNFPGRFSGRQFSNSRSEMNVSTLELGDSALYLCASSLIPGDTQYFGPGTRLTVL.

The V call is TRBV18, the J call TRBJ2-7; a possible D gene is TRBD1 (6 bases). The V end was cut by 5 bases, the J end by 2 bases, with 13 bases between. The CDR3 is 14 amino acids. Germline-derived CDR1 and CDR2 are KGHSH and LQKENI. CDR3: CASSTTGRTYEQYF. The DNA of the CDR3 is TGTGCCAGCTCAACGACAGGTCGTACCTACGAGCAGTACTTC. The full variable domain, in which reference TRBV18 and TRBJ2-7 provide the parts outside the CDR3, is NAGVMQNPRHLVRRRGQEARLRCSPMKGHSHVYWYRQLPEEGLKFMVYLQKENIIDESGMPKERFSAEFPKEGPSILRIQQVVRGDSAAYFCASSTTGRTYEQYFGPGTRLTVT.

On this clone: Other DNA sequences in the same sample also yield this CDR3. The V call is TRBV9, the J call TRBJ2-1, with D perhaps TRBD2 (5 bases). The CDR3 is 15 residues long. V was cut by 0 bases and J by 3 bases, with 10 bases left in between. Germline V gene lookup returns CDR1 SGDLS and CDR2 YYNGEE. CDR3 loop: CASSVASGFYNEQFF. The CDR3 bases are TGTGCCAGCAGCGTAGCAAGCGGTTTCTACAATGAGCAGTTCTTC.

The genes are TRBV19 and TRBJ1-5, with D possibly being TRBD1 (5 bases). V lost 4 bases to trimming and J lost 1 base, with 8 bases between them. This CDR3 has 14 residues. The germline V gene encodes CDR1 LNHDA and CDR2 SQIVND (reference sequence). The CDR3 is CASSSRVSNQPQHF. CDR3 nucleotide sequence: TGTGCCAGTAGTAGCAGGGTCAGCAATCAGCCCCAGCATTTT. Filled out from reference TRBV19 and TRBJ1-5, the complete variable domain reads DGGITQSPKYLFRKEGQNVTLSCEQNLNHDAMYWYRQDPGQGLRLIYYSQIVNDFQKGDIAEGYSVSREKKESFPLTVTSAQKNPTAFYLCASSSRVSNQPQHFGDGTRLSIL.

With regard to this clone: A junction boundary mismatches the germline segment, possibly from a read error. CDR3 nucleotides: TGCGGCGAAGGGACTAGCGGATACTACAATGAGCAGTTCTTC. It yields the protein CGEGTSGYYNEQFF. The chain uses TRBV7-9 and TRBJ2-1, with 11 bases matching TRBD2. CDR1 is SEHNR, CDR2 FQNEAQ, per germline (reference sequence). The CDR3 length is 14 residues.

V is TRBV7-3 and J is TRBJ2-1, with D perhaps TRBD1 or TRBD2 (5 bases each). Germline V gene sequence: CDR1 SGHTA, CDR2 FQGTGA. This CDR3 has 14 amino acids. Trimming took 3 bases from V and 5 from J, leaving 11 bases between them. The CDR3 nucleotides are TGTGCCAGCAGCTTGGGGACGGTAGACAATGAGCAGTTCTTC. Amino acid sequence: CASSLGTVDNEQFF.

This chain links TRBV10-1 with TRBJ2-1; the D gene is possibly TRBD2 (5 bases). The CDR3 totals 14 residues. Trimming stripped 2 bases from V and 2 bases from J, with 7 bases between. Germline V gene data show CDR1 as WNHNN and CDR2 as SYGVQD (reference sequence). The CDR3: CASSEAGPYNEQFF. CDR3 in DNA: TGCGCCAGCAGTGAGGCGGGCCCCTACAATGAGCAGTTCTTC.